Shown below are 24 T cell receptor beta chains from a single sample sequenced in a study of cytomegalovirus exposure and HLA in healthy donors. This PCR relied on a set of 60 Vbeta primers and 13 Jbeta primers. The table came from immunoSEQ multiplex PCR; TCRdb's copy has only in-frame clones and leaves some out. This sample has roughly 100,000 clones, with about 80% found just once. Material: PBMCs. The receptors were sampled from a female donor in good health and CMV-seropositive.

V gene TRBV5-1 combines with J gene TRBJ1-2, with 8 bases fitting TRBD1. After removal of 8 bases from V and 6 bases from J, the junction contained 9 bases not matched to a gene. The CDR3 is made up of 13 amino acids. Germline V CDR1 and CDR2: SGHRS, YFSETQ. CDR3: CASTDREKHGYTF. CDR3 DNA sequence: TGCGCCAGTACGGACAGGGAGAAGCATGGCTACACCTTC.

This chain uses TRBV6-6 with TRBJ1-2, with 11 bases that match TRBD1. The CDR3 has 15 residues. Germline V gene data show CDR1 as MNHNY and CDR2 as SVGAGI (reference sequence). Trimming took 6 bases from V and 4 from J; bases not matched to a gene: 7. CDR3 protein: CASRPGTGGSYGYTF. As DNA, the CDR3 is TGTGCCAGCAGACCCGGGACAGGGGGATCCTATGGCTACACCTTC.

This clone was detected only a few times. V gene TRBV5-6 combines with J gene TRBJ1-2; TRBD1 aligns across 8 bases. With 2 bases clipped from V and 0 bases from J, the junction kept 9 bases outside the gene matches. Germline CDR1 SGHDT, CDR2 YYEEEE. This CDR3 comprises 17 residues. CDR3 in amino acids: CASSFGQGGRTNYGYTF. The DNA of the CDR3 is TGTGCCAGCAGCTTCGGACAGGGAGGTAGGACTAACTATGGCTACACCTTC. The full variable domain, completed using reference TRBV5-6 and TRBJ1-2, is DAGVTQSPTHLIKTRGQQVTLRCSPKSGHDTVSWYQQALGQGPQFIFQYYEEEERQRGNFPDRFSGHQFPNYSSELNVNALLLGDSALYLCASSFGQGGRTNYGYTFGSGTRLTVV.

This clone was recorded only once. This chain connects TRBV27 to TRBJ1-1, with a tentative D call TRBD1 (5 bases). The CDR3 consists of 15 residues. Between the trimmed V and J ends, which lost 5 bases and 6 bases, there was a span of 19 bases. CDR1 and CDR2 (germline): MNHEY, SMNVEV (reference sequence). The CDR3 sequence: CASSRLRAQGAEAFF. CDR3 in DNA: TGTGCCAGCAGTCGACTTAGGGCCCAGGGCGCTGAAGCTTTCTTT.

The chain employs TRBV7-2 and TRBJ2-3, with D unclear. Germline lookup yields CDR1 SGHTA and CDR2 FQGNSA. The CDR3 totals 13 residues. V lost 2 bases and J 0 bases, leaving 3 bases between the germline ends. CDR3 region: CASSLPSTDTQYF. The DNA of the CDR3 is TGTGCCAGCAGCTTACCGAGCACAGATACGCAGTATTTT. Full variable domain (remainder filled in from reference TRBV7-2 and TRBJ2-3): GAGVSQSPSNKVTEKGKDVELRCDPISGHTALYWYRQSLGQGLEFLIYFQGNSAPDKSGLPSDRFSAERTGGSVSTLTIQRTQQEDSAVYLCASSLPSTDTQYFGPGTRLTVL.

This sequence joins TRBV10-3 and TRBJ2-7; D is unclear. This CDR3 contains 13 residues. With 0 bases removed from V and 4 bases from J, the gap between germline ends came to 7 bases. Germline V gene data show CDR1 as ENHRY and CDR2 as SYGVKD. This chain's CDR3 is CAISESFGYEQYF. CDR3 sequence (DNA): TGTGCCATCAGTGAGTCATTCGGGTACGAGCAGTACTTC.

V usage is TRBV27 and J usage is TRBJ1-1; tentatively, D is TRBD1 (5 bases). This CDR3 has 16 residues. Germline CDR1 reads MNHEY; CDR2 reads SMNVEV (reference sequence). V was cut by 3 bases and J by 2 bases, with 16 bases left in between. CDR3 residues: CASSLDGATLNTEAFF. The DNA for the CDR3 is TGTGCCAGCAGTTTGGATGGGGCTACACTAAACACTGAAGCTTTCTTT.

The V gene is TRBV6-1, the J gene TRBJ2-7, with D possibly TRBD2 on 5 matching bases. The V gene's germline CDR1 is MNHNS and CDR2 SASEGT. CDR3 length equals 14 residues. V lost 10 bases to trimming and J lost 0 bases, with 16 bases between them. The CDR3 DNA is TGTGCCACAGTGAGGGCCCAGAGCTCCTACGAGCAGTACTTC. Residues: CATVRAQSSYEQYF.

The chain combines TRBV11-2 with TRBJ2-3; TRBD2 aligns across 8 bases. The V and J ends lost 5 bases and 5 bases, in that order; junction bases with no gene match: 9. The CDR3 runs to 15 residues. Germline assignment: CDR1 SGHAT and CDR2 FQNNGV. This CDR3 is CASSQRAGGGDTQYF. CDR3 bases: TGTGCCAGCAGCCAAAGGGCGGGGGGAGGAGATACGCAGTATTTT.

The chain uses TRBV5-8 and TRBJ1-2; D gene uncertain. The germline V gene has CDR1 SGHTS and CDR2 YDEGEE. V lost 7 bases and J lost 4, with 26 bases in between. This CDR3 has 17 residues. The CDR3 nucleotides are TGTGCCAGCCCTACCCTGTATCGCAAACGATCACTCTATGGCTACACCTTC. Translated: CASPTLYRKRSLYGYTF.

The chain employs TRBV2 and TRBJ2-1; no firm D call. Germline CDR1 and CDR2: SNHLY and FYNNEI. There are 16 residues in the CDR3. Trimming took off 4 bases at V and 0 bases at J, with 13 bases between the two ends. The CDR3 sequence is CASSAARLSSYNEQFF. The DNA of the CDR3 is TGTGCCAGCAGTGCCGCGAGACTTAGCTCCTACAATGAGCAGTTCTTC.

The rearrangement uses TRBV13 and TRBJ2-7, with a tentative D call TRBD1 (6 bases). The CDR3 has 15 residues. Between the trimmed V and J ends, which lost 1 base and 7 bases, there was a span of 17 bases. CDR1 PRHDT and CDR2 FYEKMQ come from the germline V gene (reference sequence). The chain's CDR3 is CASSLVGQGYGEQYF. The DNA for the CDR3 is TGTGCCAGCAGCTTAGTGGGGCAGGGGTACGGTGAGCAGTACTTC. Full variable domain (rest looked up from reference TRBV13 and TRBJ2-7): AAGVIQSPRHLIKEKRETATLKCYPIPRHDTVYWYQQGPGQDPQFLISFYEKMQSDKGSIPDRFSAQQFSDYHSELNMSSLELGDSALYFCASSLVGQGYGEQYFGPGTRLTVT.

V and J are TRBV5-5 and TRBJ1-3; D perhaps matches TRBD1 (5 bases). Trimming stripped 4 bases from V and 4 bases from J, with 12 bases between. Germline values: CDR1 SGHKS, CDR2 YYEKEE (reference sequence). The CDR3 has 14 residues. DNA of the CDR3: TGTGCCAGCAGCCAGGGTGTGAGGGGAAACACCATATATTTT. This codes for CASSQGVRGNTIYF.

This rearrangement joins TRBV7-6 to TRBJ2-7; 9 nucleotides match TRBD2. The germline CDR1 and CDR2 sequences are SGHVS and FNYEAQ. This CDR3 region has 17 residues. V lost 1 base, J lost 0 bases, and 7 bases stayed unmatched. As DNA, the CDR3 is TGTGCCAGCAGCTTAGGAGGTCTAGCGGGAAACTCCTACGAGCAGTACTTC. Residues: CASSLGGLAGNSYEQYF.

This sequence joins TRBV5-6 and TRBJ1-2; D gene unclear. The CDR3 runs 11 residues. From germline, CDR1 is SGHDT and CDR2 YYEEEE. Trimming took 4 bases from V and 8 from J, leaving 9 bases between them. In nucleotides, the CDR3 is TGTGCCAGCAGCCAATCCAGGGGCTACACCTTC. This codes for CASSQSRGYTF.

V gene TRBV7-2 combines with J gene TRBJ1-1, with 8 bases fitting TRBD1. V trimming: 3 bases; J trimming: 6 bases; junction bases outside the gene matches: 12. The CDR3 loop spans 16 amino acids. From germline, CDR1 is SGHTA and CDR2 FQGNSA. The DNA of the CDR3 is TGTGCCAGCAGCTTCACAACGGGACAGGTGGGATCTGAAGCTTTCTTT. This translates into CASSFTTGQVGSEAFF.

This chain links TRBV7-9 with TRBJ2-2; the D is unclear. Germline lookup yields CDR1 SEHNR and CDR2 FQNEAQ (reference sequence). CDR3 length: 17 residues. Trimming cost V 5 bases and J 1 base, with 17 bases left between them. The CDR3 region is CASSAAVTPRNTGELFF. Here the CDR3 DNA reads TGTGCCAGCAGCGCGGCCGTGACCCCGAGGAACACCGGGGAGCTGTTTTTT.

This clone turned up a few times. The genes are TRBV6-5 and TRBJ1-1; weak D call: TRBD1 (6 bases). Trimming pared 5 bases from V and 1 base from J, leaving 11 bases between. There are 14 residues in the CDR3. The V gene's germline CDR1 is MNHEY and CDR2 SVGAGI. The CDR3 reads CASSPGHQNTEAFF. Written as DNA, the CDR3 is TGTGCCAGCAGTCCGGGACATCAGAACACTGAAGCTTTCTTT.

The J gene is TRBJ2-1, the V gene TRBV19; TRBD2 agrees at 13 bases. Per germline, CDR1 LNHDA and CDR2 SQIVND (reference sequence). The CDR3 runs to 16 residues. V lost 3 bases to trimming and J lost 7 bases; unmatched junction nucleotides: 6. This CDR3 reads CASSIRTSGSRNEQFF. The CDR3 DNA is TGTGCCAGTAGTATCCGGACTAGCGGGAGTCGGAATGAGCAGTTCTTC.

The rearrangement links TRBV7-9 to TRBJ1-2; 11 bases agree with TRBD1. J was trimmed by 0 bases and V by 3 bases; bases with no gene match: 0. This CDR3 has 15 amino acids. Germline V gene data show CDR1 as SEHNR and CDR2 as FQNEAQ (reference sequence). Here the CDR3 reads CASSLGQGANYGYTF. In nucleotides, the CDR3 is TGTGCCAGCAGCTTGGGACAGGGGGCTAACTATGGCTACACCTTC.

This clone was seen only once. The CDR3 sequence: CASRVGQGLPEAFF. CDR3 coding DNA: TGTGCCAGCAGAGTAGGGCAGGGCCTACCTGAAGCTTTCTTT. The V call is TRBV28, the J call TRBJ1-1; tentative D call: TRBD1 (5 bases). V lost 6 bases to trimming and J lost 6 bases, with 17 bases between them. Germline V gives CDR1 MDHEN, CDR2 SYDVKM. This CDR3 contains 14 residues.

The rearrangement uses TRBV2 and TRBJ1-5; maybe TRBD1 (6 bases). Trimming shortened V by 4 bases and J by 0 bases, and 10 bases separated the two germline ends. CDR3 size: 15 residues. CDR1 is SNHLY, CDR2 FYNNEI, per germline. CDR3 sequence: CASSGTDDSNQPQHF. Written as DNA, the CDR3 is TGTGCCAGCAGTGGGACAGATGATAGCAATCAGCCCCAGCATTTT.

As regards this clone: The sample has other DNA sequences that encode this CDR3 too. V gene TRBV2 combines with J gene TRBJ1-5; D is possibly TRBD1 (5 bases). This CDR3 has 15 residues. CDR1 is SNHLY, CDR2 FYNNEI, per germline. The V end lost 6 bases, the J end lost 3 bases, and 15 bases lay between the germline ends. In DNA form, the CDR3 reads TGTGCCAGCAGCGAATTGGGCGGGGCCAATCAGCCCCAGCATTTT. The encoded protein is CASSELGGANQPQHF.

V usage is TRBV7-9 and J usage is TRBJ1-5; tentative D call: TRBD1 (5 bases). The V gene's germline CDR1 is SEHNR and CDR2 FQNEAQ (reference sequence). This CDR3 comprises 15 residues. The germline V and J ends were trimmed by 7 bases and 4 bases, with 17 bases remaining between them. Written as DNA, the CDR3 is TGTGCCAGCATCCGGGGGAACAGCTCAAATCAGCCCCAGCATTTT. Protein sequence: CASIRGNSSNQPQHF. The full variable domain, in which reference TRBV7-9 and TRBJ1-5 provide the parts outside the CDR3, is DTGVSQNPRHKITKRGQNVTFRCDPISEHNRLYWYRQTLGQGPEFLTYFQNEAQLEKSRLLSDRFSAERPKGSFSTLEIQRTEQGDSAMYLCASIRGNSSNQPQHFGDGTRLSIL.